The rows below give T cell receptor beta chains drawn from one sample of a study of T cell repertoires in aging, cancer and after chemotherapy. TCRdb re-called the multiplex PCR reads with MiXCR, one entry per CDR3 protein. The table lists a few thousand distinct CDR3 sequences, more than 20% of them singletons, with approximately 5% in the top ten. Sequencing was carried out using blood. The source of these receptors is a human donor with a solid tumor. The CDR3 runs from the conserved cysteine through the conserved F or W. Fields, in order: CDR3 DNA, CDR3 protein, V gene, D gene, J gene, clone size. D genes are given only for firm matches. Rows give clone size only sometimes, using once, few, many, or a class for an expanded clone.

CDR3 DNA: TGTGCCAGTAGTCCTAGACAGGGGGCGATTGAAGCTTTCTTT
CDR3 protein: CASSPRQGAIEAFF
V gene: TRBV19
D gene: TRBD1
J gene: TRBJ1-1
clone size: medium-sized

CDR3 DNA: TGTGCCAGCACCTCCCCGGGGGGGCGAGAGCAGTACTTC
CDR3 protein: CASTSPGGREQYF
V gene: TRBV7-9
D gene: TRBD2
J gene: TRBJ2-7
clone size: few

CDR3 DNA: TGTGCCAGCAGTTTATCGGGCGGGTTTCAGCCCCAGCATTTT
CDR3 protein: CASSLSGGFQPQHF
V gene: TRBV27
D gene: NA
J gene: TRBJ1-5
clone size: medium-sized

CDR3 DNA: TGTGCCAGCAGCTTAGGGCGTTATGGCTACACCTTC
CDR3 protein: CASSLGRYGYTF
V gene: TRBV7-9
D gene: NA
J gene: TRBJ1-2
clone size: NA

CDR3 DNA: TGTGCCAGTAGTATGGTTCAGCATAGCAATCAGCCCCAGCATTTT
CDR3 protein: CASSMVQHSNQPQHF
V gene: TRBV19
D gene: NA
J gene: TRBJ1-5
clone size: medium-sized

CDR3 DNA: TGTGCCAGCAGTTTATCCCGACAGAGCTCCTACAATGAGCAGTTCTTC
CDR3 protein: CASSLSRQSSYNEQFF
V gene: TRBV28
D gene: NA
J gene: TRBJ2-1
clone size: NA

CDR3 DNA: TGTGCCAGCAGCTACCTCGGGGGTGAAGAGACCCAGTACTTC
CDR3 protein: CASSYLGGEETQYF
V gene: TRBV4-2
D gene: NA
J gene: TRBJ2-5
clone size: NA

CDR3 DNA: TGCAGTGCTCCAGCGGGGGGCGGCACCGGGGAGCTGTTTTTT
CDR3 protein: CSAPAGGGTGELFF
V gene: TRBV20-1
D gene: TRBD2
J gene: TRBJ2-2
clone size: NA

CDR3 DNA: TGTGCCAGCAGCTTAGGGGACTACACCGGGGAGCTGTTTTTT
CDR3 protein: CASSLGDYTGELFF
V gene: TRBV11-1
D gene: NA
J gene: TRBJ2-2
clone size: medium-sized

CDR3 DNA: TGTGCCAGCGGCCAAGAGACCCAGTACTTC
CDR3 protein: CASGQETQYF
V gene: TRBV6-6
D gene: NA
J gene: TRBJ2-5
clone size: NA

CDR3 DNA: TGTGCCAGTTCGTCCGGGACAGAAGCAGATACGCAGTATTTT
CDR3 protein: CASSSGTEADTQYF
V gene: TRBV6-1
D gene: TRBD1
J gene: TRBJ2-3
clone size: once

CDR3 DNA: TGCGCCACCACCGGCAGGCCGGGACAGCCAGATACGCAGTATTTT
CDR3 protein: CATTGRPGQPDTQYF
V gene: TRBV5-1
D gene: TRBD1
J gene: TRBJ2-3
clone size: few

CDR3 DNA: TGCGCCAGCAGCCAAGAGCGGGGGGGCCAAGAGACCCAGTACTTC
CDR3 protein: CASSQERGGQETQYF
V gene: TRBV4-3
D gene: TRBD2
J gene: TRBJ2-5
clone size: few

CDR3 DNA: TGTGCCAGCACCCTTTTCACGGGCGGGGGGGGCTCCCTCTGGGCAGATACGCAGTATTTT
CDR3 protein: CASTLFTGGGGSLWADTQYF
V gene: TRBV6-2/TRBV6-3
D gene: TRBD2
J gene: TRBJ2-3
clone size: few

CDR3 DNA: TGTGCCAGCAGCTTAACAGGGGCTGGAAACACCATATATTTT
CDR3 protein: CASSLTGAGNTIYF
V gene: TRBV7-2
D gene: TRBD1
J gene: TRBJ1-3
clone size: NA

CDR3 DNA: TGCAGCGTTGGGACAGGGTCTTACTATGGCTACACCTTC
CDR3 protein: CSVGTGSYYGYTF
V gene: TRBV29-1
D gene: TRBD1
J gene: TRBJ1-2
clone size: large

CDR3 DNA: TGCAGCGTTGAAGGCTGGGGGGCCGGCACAGATACGCAGTATTTT
CDR3 protein: CSVEGWGAGTDTQYF
V gene: TRBV29-1
D gene: NA
J gene: TRBJ2-3
clone size: large

CDR3 DNA: TGCAGCGTTGAAGGGTTTGCAGGTTCGAGTGGCTACACCTTC
CDR3 protein: CSVEGFAGSSGYTF
V gene: TRBV29-1
D gene: NA
J gene: TRBJ1-2
clone size: large

CDR3 DNA: TGTGCCAGCAGTTACTCCGTATCGGGACAGGGTACCTACAATGAGCAGTTCTTC
CDR3 protein: CASSYSVSGQGTYNEQFF
V gene: TRBV6-6
D gene: TRBD1
J gene: TRBJ2-1
clone size: medium-sized

CDR3 DNA: TGTGCCAGCAGTTTTGGTGGAGCGGGGGCTAATCAGCCCCAGCATTTT
CDR3 protein: CASSFGGAGANQPQHF
V gene: TRBV12-3/TRBV12-4
D gene: NA
J gene: TRBJ1-5
clone size: few

CDR3 DNA: TGTGCCATCAGACTAGCGGGGGGGCGGGACAATGAGCAGTTCTTC
CDR3 protein: CAIRLAGGRDNEQFF
V gene: TRBV12-3/TRBV12-4
D gene: TRBD2
J gene: TRBJ2-1
clone size: medium-sized

CDR3 DNA: TGTGCCACCAGCAGAGAGCGGGTTTCTGAAGCTTTCTTT
CDR3 protein: CATSRERVSEAFF
V gene: TRBV15
D gene: NA
J gene: TRBJ1-1
clone size: NA

CDR3 DNA: TGTGCCACCAGCAGAGATCTTACTAGCGGGGGGAGACAAGAGACCCAGTACTTC
CDR3 protein: CATSRDLTSGGRQETQYF
V gene: TRBV15
D gene: TRBD2
J gene: TRBJ2-5
clone size: few

CDR3 DNA: TGTGCTAGCAGCTTGGGGACTAGCGGGGGGGCGAGCTCCTACAATGAGCAGTTCTTC
CDR3 protein: CASSLGTSGGASSYNEQFF
V gene: TRBV7-7
D gene: TRBD2
J gene: TRBJ2-1
clone size: NA

CDR3 DNA: TGCGCCAGCAGCCAAGATTGGGGCGCGAACACTGAAGCTTTCTTT
CDR3 protein: CASSQDWGANTEAFF
V gene: TRBV4-3
D gene: NA
J gene: TRBJ1-1
clone size: few

CDR3 DNA: TGTGCCAGCAGCTTTCTGGGAGGGGGGTGGGAGACCCAGTACTTC
CDR3 protein: CASSFLGGGWETQYF
V gene: TRBV5-6
D gene: NA
J gene: TRBJ2-5
clone size: NA

CDR3 DNA: TGTGCCACGGAAGGGCTGCCTTATAGCAATCAGCCCCAGCATTTT
CDR3 protein: CATEGLPYSNQPQHF
V gene: TRBV15
D gene: NA
J gene: TRBJ1-5
clone size: few

CDR3 DNA: TGTGCCAGCAGCTCTCAAGTAGGAGAGACAGCTGGCTACACCTTC
CDR3 protein: CASSSQVGETAGYTF
V gene: TRBV7-2
D gene: NA
J gene: TRBJ1-2
clone size: few

CDR3 DNA: TGTGCCTCCTGGGAAGCGGGCGAGCAGTACTTC
CDR3 protein: CASWEAGEQYF
V gene: TRBV19
D gene: NA
J gene: TRBJ2-7
clone size: medium-sized

CDR3 DNA: TGTGCCAGCAGCCGCAGATCTAGCGCCACCGGGGAGCTGTTTTTT
CDR3 protein: CASSRRSSATGELFF
V gene: TRBV7-3
D gene: NA
J gene: TRBJ2-2
clone size: NA

CDR3 DNA: TGTGCCAGCAGCTCGAGTGCCCGCACAGATACGCAGTATTTT
CDR3 protein: CASSSSARTDTQYF
V gene: TRBV5-6
D gene: NA
J gene: TRBJ2-3
clone size: large

CDR3 DNA: TGTGCCAGCAGCCTCCAGGGGGACACTGAAGCTTTCTTT
CDR3 protein: CASSLQGDTEAFF
V gene: TRBV5-5
D gene: TRBD1
J gene: TRBJ1-1
clone size: few

CDR3 DNA: TGTGCCAGCAGTATGACAGGGGTCAATCAGCCCCAGCATTTT
CDR3 protein: CASSMTGVNQPQHF
V gene: TRBV27
D gene: TRBD1
J gene: TRBJ1-5
clone size: medium-sized

CDR3 DNA: TGCAGTGCTGCGCGGGGGGGCCTCGGAGATGAGCAGTTCTTC
CDR3 protein: CSAARGGLGDEQFF
V gene: TRBV20-1
D gene: TRBD2
J gene: TRBJ2-1
clone size: few

CDR3 DNA: TGCGCCAGCGCCGCTGGCGGGACTAGCGTGGGGGCCCAGTACTTC
CDR3 protein: CASAAGGTSVGAQYF
V gene: TRBV5-1
D gene: TRBD2
J gene: TRBJ2-5
clone size: few

CDR3 DNA: TGTGCCAGCAGCCCCACTATGACAGGGGTCCAGTTCTTC
CDR3 protein: CASSPTMTGVQFF
V gene: TRBV9
D gene: TRBD1
J gene: TRBJ2-1
clone size: NA

CDR3 DNA: TGTGCCAGCAGTTTAGAAGCGGGGGGCGACCTAGCCAAAAACATTCAGTACTTC
CDR3 protein: CASSLEAGGDLAKNIQYF
V gene: TRBV12-3/TRBV12-4
D gene: TRBD2
J gene: TRBJ2-4
clone size: NA

CDR3 DNA: TGTGCCAGCAGTTACGACTCAACGGTGAACTATGGCTACACCTTC
CDR3 protein: CASSYDSTVNYGYTF
V gene: TRBV6-5
D gene: NA
J gene: TRBJ1-2
clone size: medium-sized

CDR3 DNA: TGTGCCAGCAGCCTCTTTTTCGGAGGGGAGGAGACCCAGTACTTC
CDR3 protein: CASSLFFGGEETQYF
V gene: TRBV7-6
D gene: NA
J gene: TRBJ2-5
clone size: medium-sized

CDR3 DNA: TGTGCCAGCAGTTCACCAGGGACAGGGGTTATTGGGGCCAACGTCCTGACTTTC
CDR3 protein: CASSSPGTGVIGANVLTF
V gene: TRBV6-2/TRBV6-3
D gene: TRBD1
J gene: TRBJ2-6
clone size: few

CDR3 DNA: TGTGCCAGCACCCAACCGGGACAGGGTACGTCAGATACGCAGTATTTT
CDR3 protein: CASTQPGQGTSDTQYF
V gene: TRBV6-2/TRBV6-3
D gene: TRBD1
J gene: TRBJ2-3
clone size: medium-sized

CDR3 DNA: TGTGCCAGCAGTACGGGTCCTCTCGGGGAGCAGTACTTC
CDR3 protein: CASSTGPLGEQYF
V gene: TRBV2
D gene: NA
J gene: TRBJ2-7
clone size: NA

CDR3 DNA: TGCGCCAGCAGCCCTTCAAGCGGGGGGACCGTCACAGATACGCAGTATTTT
CDR3 protein: CASSPSSGGTVTDTQYF
V gene: TRBV4-3
D gene: TRBD2
J gene: TRBJ2-3
clone size: NA

CDR3 DNA: TGCAGTGCCCATAGACAGAGCTGGGAGACCCAGTACTTC
CDR3 protein: CSAHRQSWETQYF
V gene: TRBV20-1
D gene: NA
J gene: TRBJ2-5
clone size: NA

CDR3 DNA: TGTGCCAGCAGCGCCCGGACAGGGCGGGGGCAGCCCCAGCATTTT
CDR3 protein: CASSARTGRGQPQHF
V gene: TRBV12-3/TRBV12-4
D gene: TRBD1
J gene: TRBJ1-5
clone size: medium-sized

CDR3 DNA: TGTGCCAGCTTTCCCTTTCCTTCGTTCGGGGAGCTGTCTTTT
CDR3 protein: CASFPFPSFGELSF
V gene: TRBV5-6
D gene: NA
J gene: TRBJ2-2
clone size: NA

CDR3 DNA: TGTGCCAGCAGTTACCTGGGGGGTGCGGGGGGACAAGAGACCCAGTACTTC
CDR3 protein: CASSYLGGAGGQETQYF
V gene: TRBV6-6
D gene: TRBD2
J gene: TRBJ2-5
clone size: medium-sized

CDR3 DNA: TGTGCCAGTAGAACCGGGACAGAGTGGGTCGGGGAGCTGTTTTTT
CDR3 protein: CASRTGTEWVGELFF
V gene: TRBV19
D gene: TRBD1
J gene: TRBJ2-2
clone size: large

CDR3 DNA: TGTGCCTGGAGTAAAGGGGACGGTTCACCCCTCCACTTT
CDR3 protein: CAWSKGDGSPLHF
V gene: TRBV30
D gene: NA
J gene: TRBJ1-6
clone size: medium-sized

CDR3 DNA: TGTGCCAGCAGCTTATGGACGGGACCCTCCTACGAGCAGTACTTC
CDR3 protein: CASSLWTGPSYEQYF
V gene: TRBV11-1
D gene: NA
J gene: TRBJ2-7
clone size: medium-sized

CDR3 DNA: TGCGCCAGCAGCCACGAACTTCAGGGGCAGGTTCCAACTAATGAAAAACTGTTTTTT
CDR3 protein: CASSHELQGQVPTNEKLFF
V gene: TRBV5-6
D gene: NA
J gene: TRBJ1-4
clone size: NA

CDR3 DNA: TGCGCCAGCCGGAGGGGGGGGACTAATGAAAAACTGTTTTTT
CDR3 protein: CASRRGGTNEKLFF
V gene: TRBV4-3
D gene: NA
J gene: TRBJ1-4
clone size: NA